These 23 T cell receptor beta chains came from one sample sequenced in a study of blood T cell repertoires in COVID-19. Data came from immunoSEQ multiplex PCR; TCRdb stores just in-frame clones and leaves some out. The sample holds some 45,000 clones, roughly 80% seen once. Sequenced input: peripheral blood. These receptors were taken from a man aged 65-85 years with acute or convalescent COVID-19.

The chain employs TRBV5-6 and TRBJ1-2; 8 bases line up with TRBD1. V was pared by 0 bases and J by 4 bases, with 8 bases of the junction left unmatched. Germline V gene data show CDR1 as SGHDT and CDR2 as YYEEEE. There are 16 residues in the CDR3. The CDR3 DNA sequence: TGTGCCAGCAGCTTGGAGACAGGGGTTATTAGCTATGGCTACACCTTC. Its protein is CASSLETGVISYGYTF.

This clone has a handful of counts. The chain couples TRBV25-1 to TRBJ2-1, with 9 bases that match TRBD1. V lost 8 bases and J lost 4; bases outside the gene matches: 6. Germline V gene lookup returns CDR1 MGHDK and CDR2 SYGVNS. The CDR3 extends over 14 amino acids. The CDR3 nucleotides read TGTGCCAGCTCTACCGGGACAGGGTACAATGAGCAGTTCTTC. Encoded protein: CASSTGTGYNEQFF.

V usage is TRBV5-4 and J usage is TRBJ2-1, with 11 positions matching TRBD2. Unmatched junction bases numbered 5, after V lost 1 base and J lost 8 bases. There are 15 residues in the CDR3. CDR1 SGHNT and CDR2 YYREEE come from the germline V gene (reference sequence). CDR3 protein: CASSLKLAGADEQFF. CDR3 in DNA: TGTGCCAGCAGCTTGAAACTAGCGGGGGCGGATGAGCAGTTCTTC.

This sequence joins TRBV7-9 and TRBJ1-5; D remains ambiguous. The CDR3 totals 14 residues. V dropped 1 base and J dropped 1 base, with 5 bases sitting between them. CDR1 SEHNR and CDR2 FQNEAQ come from the germline V gene (reference sequence). DNA for the CDR3: TGTGCCAGCAGCTTAGAGAGGAGCAATCAGCCCCAGCATTTT. This translates into CASSLERSNQPQHF.

Within the sample, this clone is medium-sized (0.01 to 0.1%). This rearrangement joins TRBV5-1 to TRBJ2-3; 10 bases map to TRBD2. Germline assignment: CDR1 SGHRS and CDR2 YFSETQ. This CDR3 is 15 amino acids long. The V segment lost 4 bases and the J segment 1 base; nucleotides outside the gene matches: 3. The CDR3 DNA reads TGCGCCAGCAGCGCTCTAGCGGGGGGCACAGATACGCAGTATTTT. Translated, it gives CASSALAGGTDTQYF.

This clone has just one count. The chain carries TRBV12-3 or TRBV12-4 and TRBJ1-1; D is uncertain. V lost 1 base and J lost 8, with 11 bases in between. This CDR3 contains 13 residues. The CDR3 spells CASSLVARSEAFF. CDR3 nucleotide sequence: TGTGCCAGCAGTTTAGTAGCTAGGAGCGAAGCTTTCTTT.

The rearrangement links TRBV10-2 to TRBJ1-5; weak D call: TRBD1 (5 bases). CDR1 WSHSY and CDR2 SAAADI come from the germline V gene. Trimming took 3 bases from V and 7 from J, leaving 13 bases between them. The CDR3 sequence is 14 residues long. The CDR3 nucleotides read TGCGCCAGCAGTGATCGGGGGGGACGGCAGCCCCAGCATTTT. Translation gives CASSDRGGRQPQHF.

The chain uses TRBV7-3 and TRBJ2-5; perhaps TRBD1 as D (6 bases). Trimming took 0 bases from V and 5 from J, leaving 16 bases between them. Germline V gene lookup returns CDR1 SGHTA and CDR2 FQGTGA. This CDR3 region has 16 residues. CDR3 bases: TGTGCCAGCAGCTTAACGGCAGGGGAGTTCGACGAGACCCAGTACTTC. This gives the protein CASSLTAGEFDETQYF.

A remark on this clone: The sample contains more than one DNA sequence encoding this CDR3. CDR3 DNA sequence: TGTGCCATCAGCCCACAGGGGAGTCAGCCCCAGCATTTT. Translating gives CAISPQGSQPQHF. The chain combines TRBV10-3 with TRBJ1-5; 7 positions agree with TRBD1. This CDR3 is 13 amino acids long. After removal of 6 bases from V and 6 bases from J, the junction contained 5 bases not matched to a gene. Germline CDR1 and CDR2: ENHRY and SYGVKD.

The chain links TRBV3-1 (or the pseudogene TRBV3-2) to TRBJ2-1; tentative D call: TRBD1 (6 bases). CDR1 is LGHDT, CDR2 YNNKEL, per germline (reference sequence). With 6 bases removed from V and 0 bases from J, the gap between germline ends came to 12 bases. The CDR3 contains 15 residues. The CDR3 DNA reads TGTGCCAGCAGTCTTGGACAGAACTCCTACAATGAGCAGTTCTTC. Amino acids: CASSLGQNSYNEQFF.

This clone has a handful of counts. In DNA, the CDR3 is TGTGCCAGCAGGTGGACAGAAGTCTATGGCTACACCTTC. It encodes CASRWTEVYGYTF. This sequence joins TRBV7-3 and TRBJ1-2; TRBD1 is a possible D gene (6 bases). Trimming removed 6 bases at V and 4 bases at J, with 12 bases between. Looked up from germline, CDR1 is SGHTA and CDR2 is FQGTGA. This CDR3 is built from 13 residues. Full variable domain (missing parts from reference TRBV7-3 and TRBJ1-2): GAGVSQTPSNKVTEKGKYVELRCDPISGHTALYWYRQSLGQGPEFLIYFQGTGAADDSGLPNDRFFAVRPEGSVSTLKIQRTERGDSAVYLCASRWTEVYGYTFGSGTRLTVV.

This clone was counted a few times. This chain connects TRBV29-1 to TRBJ2-2, with 8 bases fitting TRBD1. This CDR3 is 14 amino acids long. V dropped 6 bases and J dropped 5; count of bases not matched to a gene: 8. Germline V gene data show CDR1 as SQVTM and CDR2 as ANQGSEA. The CDR3 here is CSVRPGQGTGELFF. CDR3 nucleotides: TGCAGCGTGCGTCCCGGACAGGGAACCGGGGAGCTGTTTTTT.

The chain carries TRBV7-3 and TRBJ2-1; TRBD1 matches at 10 bases. Germline CDR1 SGHTA, CDR2 FQGTGA. The junction had 6 bases not matched to a gene; V was cut back by 4 bases and J by 6 bases. The CDR3 is 15 residues long. CDR3 coding DNA: TGTGCCAGCAGCTCTTCGGGACAGGGGAGCAATGAGCAGTTCTTC. It translates to CASSSSGQGSNEQFF.

This clone was recorded only once. The rearrangement joins TRBV29-1 to TRBJ1-1, with D unclear. Trimming shortened V by 4 bases and J by 1 base, and 10 bases separated the two germline ends. The CDR3 is 13 amino acids. Germline CDR1 reads SQVTM; CDR2 reads ANQGSEA. The CDR3 DNA reads TGCAGCGTTGCCCTTGGAGAGAACACTGAAGCTTTCTTT. Its protein product is CSVALGENTEAFF.

V and J are TRBV9 and TRBJ1-2; D not resolved. CDR3 length: 15 amino acids. Germline CDR1 reads SGDLS; CDR2 reads YYNGEE. Trimming left V 2 bases short and J 4 bases short, with 15 bases between. In DNA form, the CDR3 reads TGTGCCAGCAGCGTCGGAGGACTAGGGAGCTATGGCTACACCTTC. Protein: CASSVGGLGSYGYTF.

This clone was seen just once. The V and J genes are TRBV18 and TRBJ1-2, with 7 bases fitting TRBD1. V was pared by 3 bases and J by 2 bases, with 0 bases of the junction left unmatched. Germline lookup yields CDR1 KGHSH and CDR2 LQKENI. The CDR3 sequence is 13 residues long. The chain's CDR3 is CASSPDRNYGYTF. The CDR3 DNA follows: TGTGCCAGCTCACCGGACAGGAACTATGGCTACACCTTC.

The chain links TRBV5-4 to TRBJ1-5; D may be TRBD1 (6 bases). CDR3 length equals 17 residues. V lost 3 bases, J lost 0 bases, and 16 bases lay in between. The germline gives CDR1 SGHNT, CDR2 YYREEE (reference sequence). CDR3 coding DNA: TGTGCCAGCAGCTCCCCCGCAGGGACAAATAGCAATCAGCCCCAGCATTTT. The encoded protein is CASSSPAGTNSNQPQHF.

The rearrangement links TRBV5-5 to TRBJ2-1; TRBD1 agrees at 8 bases. CDR1 is SGHKS and CDR2 is YYEKEE in the germline V gene (reference sequence). The CDR3 spans 14 residues. The V and J ends lost 4 bases and 7 bases, in that order; junction bases with no gene match: 7. The CDR3 sequence is CASSPGTGRNEQFF. CDR3 DNA sequence: TGTGCCAGCAGCCCTGGGACAGGACGAAATGAGCAGTTCTTC.

The chain employs TRBV6-1 and TRBJ1-5; D not certain. Trimming removed 1 base at V and 0 bases at J, with 10 bases between. The CDR3 spans 16 residues. Looked up from germline, CDR1 is MNHNS and CDR2 is SASEGT. This chain's CDR3 is CASSEVSYDSNQPQHF. CDR3 bases: TGTGCCAGCAGTGAAGTGAGTTATGATAGCAATCAGCCCCAGCATTTT.

In this sample, this clone turned up once. The chain is built from TRBV10-3 and TRBJ1-3, with 10 bases fitting TRBD1. The V gene's germline CDR1 is ENHRY and CDR2 SYGVKD. This CDR3 region has 15 residues. V lost 6 bases to trimming and J lost 3 bases; unmatched junction nucleotides: 5. CDR3 DNA sequence: TGTGCCATCAGACCGACAGGGGGCGATGGAAACACCATATATTTT. Residues: CAIRPTGGDGNTIYF.

This chain links TRBV7-2 with TRBJ1-4; D is perhaps TRBD1 (5 bases). CDR1 is SGHTA and CDR2 is FQGNSA in the germline V gene. The CDR3 contains 14 residues. The germline V and J ends were trimmed by 2 bases and 4 bases, with 8 bases remaining between them. The DNA for the CDR3 is TGTGCCAGCAGCTTAACCAGGGATAATGAAAAACTGTTTTTT. Protein sequence: CASSLTRDNEKLFF.

The chain has TRBV18 and TRBJ1-1; D remains ambiguous. The germline gives CDR1 KGHSH, CDR2 LQKENI. Trimming removed 0 bases at V and 4 bases at J, with 9 bases between. This CDR3 region has 14 residues. The CDR3 here is CASSPPLGSTEAFF. As DNA, the CDR3 is TGTGCCAGCTCACCACCTCTAGGGAGCACTGAAGCTTTCTTT.

In DNA form, the CDR3 reads TGTGCCAGTAGTATCCTGACAGGAGACTATGGCTACACCTTC. Protein product: CASSILTGDYGYTF. The J gene is TRBJ1-2, the V gene TRBV19; a weak D match, TRBD1 (6 bases). The germline V gene encodes CDR1 LNHDA and CDR2 SQIVND (reference sequence). V gave up 3 bases and J gave up 3 bases, with 11 bases separating them. The CDR3 extends over 14 amino acids.